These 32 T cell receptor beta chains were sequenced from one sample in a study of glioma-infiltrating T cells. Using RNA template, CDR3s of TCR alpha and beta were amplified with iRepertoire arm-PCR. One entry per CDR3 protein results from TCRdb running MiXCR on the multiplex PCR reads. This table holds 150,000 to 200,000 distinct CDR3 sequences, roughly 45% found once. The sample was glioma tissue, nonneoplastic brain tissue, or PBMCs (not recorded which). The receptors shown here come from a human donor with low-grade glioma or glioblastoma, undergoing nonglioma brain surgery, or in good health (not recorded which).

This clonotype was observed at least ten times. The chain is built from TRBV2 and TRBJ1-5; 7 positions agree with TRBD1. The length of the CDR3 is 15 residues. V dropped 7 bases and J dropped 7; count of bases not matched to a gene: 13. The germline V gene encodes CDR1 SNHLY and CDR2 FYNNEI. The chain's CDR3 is CASNPDRDLWQPQHF. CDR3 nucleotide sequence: TGTGCCAGCAACCCCGACAGGGATCTTTGGCAGCCCCAGCATTTT. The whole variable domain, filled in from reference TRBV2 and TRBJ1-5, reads EPEVTQTPSHQVTQMGQEVILRCVPISNHLYFYWYRQILGQKVEFLVSFYNNEISEKSEIFDDQFSVERPDGSNFTLKIRSTKLEDSAMYFCASNPDRDLWQPQHFGDGTRLSIL.

The CDR3, as DNA: TGCGCCAGCAGCGTTCTCCTTGGTAGCGGATCCGGGGAGCTGTTTTTT. Translating it yields CASSVLLGSGSGELFF. The genes are TRBV5-1 and TRBJ2-2, with a weak D call TRBD2 (6 bases). CDR1 SGHRS and CDR2 YFSETQ come from the germline V gene. This CDR3 contains 16 residues. Trimming removed 4 bases from V and 6 bases from J, with 19 bases in between.

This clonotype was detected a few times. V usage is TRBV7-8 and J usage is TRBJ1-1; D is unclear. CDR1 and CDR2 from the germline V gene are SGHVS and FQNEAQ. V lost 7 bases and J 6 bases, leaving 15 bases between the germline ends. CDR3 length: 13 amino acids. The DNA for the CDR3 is TGTGCCAGCACCCCCTTCCCGGACGCTGAAGCTTTCTTT. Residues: CASTPFPDAEAFF. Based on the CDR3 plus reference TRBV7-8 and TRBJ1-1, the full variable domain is GAGVSQSPRYKVAKRGQDVALRCDPISGHVSLFWYQQALGQGPEFLTYFQNEAQLDKSGLPSDRFFAERPEGSVSTLKIQRTQQEDSAVYLCASTPFPDAEAFFGQGTRLTVV.

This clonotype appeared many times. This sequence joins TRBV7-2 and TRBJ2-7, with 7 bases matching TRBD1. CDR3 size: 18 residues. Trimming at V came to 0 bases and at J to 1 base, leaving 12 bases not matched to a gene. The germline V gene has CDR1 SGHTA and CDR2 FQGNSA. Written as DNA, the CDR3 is TGTGCCAGCAGCTTAGCGCAGGCACCGGGACAGAGATCCTACGAGCAGTACTTC. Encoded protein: CASSLAQAPGQRSYEQYF. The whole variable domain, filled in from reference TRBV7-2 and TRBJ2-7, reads GAGVSQSPSNKVTEKGKDVELRCDPISGHTALYWYRQSLGQGLEFLIYFQGNSAPDKSGLPSDRFSAERTGGSVSTLTIQRTQQEDSAVYLCASSLAQAPGQRSYEQYFGPGTRLTVT.

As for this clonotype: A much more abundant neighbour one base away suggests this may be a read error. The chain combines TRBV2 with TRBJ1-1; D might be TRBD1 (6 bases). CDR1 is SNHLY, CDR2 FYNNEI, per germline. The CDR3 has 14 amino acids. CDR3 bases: TGTGCCGGCAGGGTCACAGGGATGAACACTGAAGCTTTCTTT. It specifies CAGRVTGMNTEAFF.

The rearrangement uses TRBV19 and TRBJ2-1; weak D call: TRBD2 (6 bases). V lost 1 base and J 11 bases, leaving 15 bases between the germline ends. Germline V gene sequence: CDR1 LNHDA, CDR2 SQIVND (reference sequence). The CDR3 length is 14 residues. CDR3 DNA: TGTGCCAGTAGTATAGCAAAACTGGAGGGCCAGCAGTTCTTC. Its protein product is CASSIAKLEGQQFF. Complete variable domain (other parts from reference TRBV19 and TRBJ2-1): DGGITQSPKYLFRKEGQNVTLSCEQNLNHDAMYWYRQDPGQGLRLIYYSQIVNDFQKGDIAEGYSVSREKKESFPLTVTSAQKNPTAFYLCASSIAKLEGQQFFGPGTRLTVL.

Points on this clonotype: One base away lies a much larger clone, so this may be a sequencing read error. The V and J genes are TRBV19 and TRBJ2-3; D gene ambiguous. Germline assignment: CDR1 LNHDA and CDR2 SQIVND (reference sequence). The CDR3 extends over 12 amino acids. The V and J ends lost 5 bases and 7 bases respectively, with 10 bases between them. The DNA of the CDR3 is TGTGCCAGTAGTGACTCAGGATATACGCAGTATTTT. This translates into CASSDSGYTQYF.

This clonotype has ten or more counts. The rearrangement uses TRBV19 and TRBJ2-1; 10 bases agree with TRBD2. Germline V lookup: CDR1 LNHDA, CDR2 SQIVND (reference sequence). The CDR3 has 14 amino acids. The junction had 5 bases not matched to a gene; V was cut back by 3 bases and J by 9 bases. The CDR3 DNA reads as TGTGCCAGTAGTATTCTAGCGGGAGAGAGTGAGCAGTTCTTC. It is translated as CASSILAGESEQFF.

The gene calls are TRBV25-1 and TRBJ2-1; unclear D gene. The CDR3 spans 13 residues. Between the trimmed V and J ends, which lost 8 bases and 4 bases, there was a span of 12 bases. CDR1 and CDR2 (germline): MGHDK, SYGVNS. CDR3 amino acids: CASVEYGYNEQFF. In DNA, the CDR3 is TGTGCCAGCGTTGAATACGGTTACAATGAGCAGTTCTTC.

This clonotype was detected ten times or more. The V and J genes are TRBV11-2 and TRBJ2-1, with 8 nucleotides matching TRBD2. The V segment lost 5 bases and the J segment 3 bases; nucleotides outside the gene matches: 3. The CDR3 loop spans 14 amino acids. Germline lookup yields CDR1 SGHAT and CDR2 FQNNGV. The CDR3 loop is CASSLAGFYNEQFF. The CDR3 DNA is TGTGCCAGCAGCCTAGCGGGTTTCTACAATGAGCAGTTCTTC.

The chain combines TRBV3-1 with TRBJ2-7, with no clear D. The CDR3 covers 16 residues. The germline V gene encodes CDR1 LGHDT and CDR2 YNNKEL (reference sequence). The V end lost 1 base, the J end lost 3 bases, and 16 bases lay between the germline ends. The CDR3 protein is CASSQAYRLRNYEQYF. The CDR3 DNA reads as TGTGCCAGCAGCCAAGCTTATCGGTTACGGAACTACGAGCAGTACTTC.

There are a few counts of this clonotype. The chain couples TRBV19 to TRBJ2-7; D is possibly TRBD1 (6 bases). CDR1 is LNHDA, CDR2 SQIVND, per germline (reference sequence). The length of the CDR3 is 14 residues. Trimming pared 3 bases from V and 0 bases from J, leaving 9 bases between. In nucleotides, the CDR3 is TGTGCCAGTAGTATTTCGGACAGCTCCTACGAGCAGTACTTC. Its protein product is CASSISDSSYEQYF.

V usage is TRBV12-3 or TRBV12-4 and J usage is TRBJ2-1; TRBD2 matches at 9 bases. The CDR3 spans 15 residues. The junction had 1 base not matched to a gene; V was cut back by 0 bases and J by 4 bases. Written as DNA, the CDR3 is TGTGCCAGCAGTTTAGCAGCGGGAGGTTACAATGAGCAGTTCTTC. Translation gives CASSLAAGGYNEQFF.

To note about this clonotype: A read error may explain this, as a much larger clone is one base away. CDR3 bases: TGTGCCAGCAGTTACGATCAGGGATACAACACAGATACGCAGTATTTT. Its protein product is CASSYDQGYNTDTQYF. V and J are TRBV6-5 and TRBJ2-3, with a tentative D call TRBD1 (5 bases). This CDR3 contains 16 residues. CDR1 and CDR2 (germline): MNHEY, SVGAGI. The V gene lost 2 bases and the J gene lost 2 bases, with 14 bases spanning the gap.

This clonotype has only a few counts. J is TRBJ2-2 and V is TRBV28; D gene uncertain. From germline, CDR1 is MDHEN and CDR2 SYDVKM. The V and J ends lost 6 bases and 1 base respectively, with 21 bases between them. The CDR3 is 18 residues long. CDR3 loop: CASSRYPSMTKNTGELFF. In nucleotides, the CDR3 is TGTGCCAGCAGCCGATACCCCTCGATGACAAAGAACACCGGGGAGCTGTTTTTT.

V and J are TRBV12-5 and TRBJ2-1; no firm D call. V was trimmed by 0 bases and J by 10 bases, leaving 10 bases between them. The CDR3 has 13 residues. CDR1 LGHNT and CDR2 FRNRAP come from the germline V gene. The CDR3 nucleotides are TGTGCTAGTGGTTTGGTACTGGTCGGGGAGCAGTTCTTC. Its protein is CASGLVLVGEQFF.

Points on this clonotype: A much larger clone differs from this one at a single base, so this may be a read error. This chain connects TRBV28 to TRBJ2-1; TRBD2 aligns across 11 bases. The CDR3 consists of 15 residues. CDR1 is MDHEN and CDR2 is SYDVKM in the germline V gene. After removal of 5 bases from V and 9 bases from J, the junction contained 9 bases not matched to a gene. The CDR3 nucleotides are TGTGCCAGCAGTGAAACTAGCGGGAGACTAGGTGAGCAGTTCTTC. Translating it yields CASSETSGRLGEQFF. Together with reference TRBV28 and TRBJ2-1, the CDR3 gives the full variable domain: DVKVTQSSRYLVKRTGEKVFLECVQDMDHENMFWYRQDPGLGLRLIYFSYDVKMKEKGDIPEGYSVSREKKERFSLILESASTNQTSMYLCASSETSGRLGEQFFGPGTRLTVL.

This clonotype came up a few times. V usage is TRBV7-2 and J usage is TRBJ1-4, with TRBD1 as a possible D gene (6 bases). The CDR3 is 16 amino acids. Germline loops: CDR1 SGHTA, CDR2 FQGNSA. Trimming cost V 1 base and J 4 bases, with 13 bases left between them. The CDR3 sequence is CASSLVSTGINEKLFF. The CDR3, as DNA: TGTGCCAGCAGCTTAGTGTCGACAGGAATTAATGAAAAACTGTTTTTT.

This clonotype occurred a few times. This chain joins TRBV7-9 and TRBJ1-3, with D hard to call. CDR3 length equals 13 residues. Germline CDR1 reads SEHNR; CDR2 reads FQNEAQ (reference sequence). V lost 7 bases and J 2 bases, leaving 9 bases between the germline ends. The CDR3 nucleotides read TGTGCCAGCACCCTTGGTACTGGAAACACCATATATTTT. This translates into CASTLGTGNTIYF. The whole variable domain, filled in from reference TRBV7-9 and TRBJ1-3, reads DTGVSQNPRHKITKRGQNVTFRCDPISEHNRLYWYRQTLGQGPEFLTYFQNEAQLEKSRLLSDRFSAERPKGSFSTLEIQRTEQGDSAMYLCASTLGTGNTIYFGEGSWLTVV.

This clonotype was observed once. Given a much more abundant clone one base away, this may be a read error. The CDR3 sequence is CASSSPPGNTIYF. The CDR3 nucleotides are TGTGCCAGCAGCTCTCCCCCAGGAAACACCATATATTTT. This rearrangement joins TRBV7-2 to TRBJ1-3, with unresolved D. The CDR3 spans 13 residues. Germline CDR1 reads SGHTA; CDR2 reads FQGNSA. V shed 4 bases and J shed 4 bases, with 8 bases lying between them.

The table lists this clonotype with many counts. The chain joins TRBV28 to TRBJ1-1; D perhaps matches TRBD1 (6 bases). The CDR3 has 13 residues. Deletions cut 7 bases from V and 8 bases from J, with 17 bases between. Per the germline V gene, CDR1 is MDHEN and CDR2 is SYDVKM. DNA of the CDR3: TGTGCCAGCACCGACACGTGGACAGAAGAAGCTTTCTTT. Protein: CASTDTWTEEAFF. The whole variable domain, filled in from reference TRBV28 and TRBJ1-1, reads DVKVTQSSRYLVKRTGEKVFLECVQDMDHENMFWYRQDPGLGLRLIYFSYDVKMKEKGDIPEGYSVSREKKERFSLILESASTNQTSMYLCASTDTWTEEAFFGQGTRLTVV.

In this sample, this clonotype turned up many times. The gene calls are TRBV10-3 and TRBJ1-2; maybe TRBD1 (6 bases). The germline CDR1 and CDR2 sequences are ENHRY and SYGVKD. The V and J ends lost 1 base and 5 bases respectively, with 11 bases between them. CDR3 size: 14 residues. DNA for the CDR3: TGTGCCATCAGTGAGTTGGGGGCCAGATATGGCTACACCTTC. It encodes CAISELGARYGYTF.

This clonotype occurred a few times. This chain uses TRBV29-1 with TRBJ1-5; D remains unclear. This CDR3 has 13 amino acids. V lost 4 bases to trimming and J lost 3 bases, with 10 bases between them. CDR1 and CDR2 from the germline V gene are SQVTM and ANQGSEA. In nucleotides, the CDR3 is TGCAGCGTTGGGCCAGGCAACAATCAGCCCCAGCATTTT. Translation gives CSVGPGNNQPQHF.

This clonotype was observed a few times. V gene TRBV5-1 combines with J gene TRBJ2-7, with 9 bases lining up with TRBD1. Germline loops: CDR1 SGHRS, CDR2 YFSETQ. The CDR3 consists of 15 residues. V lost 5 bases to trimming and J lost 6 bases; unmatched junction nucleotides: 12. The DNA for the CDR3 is TGCGCCAGCAGTCAAAATCCGGGACAGGGACTCGAGCAGTACTTC. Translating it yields CASSQNPGQGLEQYF. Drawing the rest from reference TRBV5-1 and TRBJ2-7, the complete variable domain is KAGVTQTPRYLIKTRGQQVTLSCSPISGHRSVSWYQQTPGQGLQFLFEYFSETQRNKGNFPGRFSGRQFSNSRSEMNVSTLELGDSALYLCASSQNPGQGLEQYFGPGTRLTVT.

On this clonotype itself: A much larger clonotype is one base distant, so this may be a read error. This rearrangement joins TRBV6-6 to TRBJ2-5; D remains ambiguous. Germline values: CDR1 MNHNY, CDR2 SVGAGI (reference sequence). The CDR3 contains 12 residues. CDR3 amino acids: CAGSYVRETQYF. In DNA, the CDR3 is TGTGCCGGCAGTTACGTTCGGGAGACCCAGTACTTC.

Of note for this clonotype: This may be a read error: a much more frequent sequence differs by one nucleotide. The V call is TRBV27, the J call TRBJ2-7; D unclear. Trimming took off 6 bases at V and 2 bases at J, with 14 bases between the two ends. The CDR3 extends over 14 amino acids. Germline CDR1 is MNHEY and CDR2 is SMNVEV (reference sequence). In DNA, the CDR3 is TGTGCCAGCAGACAACCGGTAGCAACCTACGAGCAGTACTTC. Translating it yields CASRQPVATYEQYF.

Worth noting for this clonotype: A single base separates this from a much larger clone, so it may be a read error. This CDR3 reads CASSQGETNYKQYF. CDR3 sequence (DNA): TGTGCCAGCAGCCAGGGGGAAACGAACTACAAGCAGTACTTC. This chain uses TRBV6-2 or TRBV6-3 with TRBJ2-7; 7 bases map to TRBD1. The CDR3 is 14 residues long. CDR1 is MNHEY, CDR2 SVGEGT, per germline.

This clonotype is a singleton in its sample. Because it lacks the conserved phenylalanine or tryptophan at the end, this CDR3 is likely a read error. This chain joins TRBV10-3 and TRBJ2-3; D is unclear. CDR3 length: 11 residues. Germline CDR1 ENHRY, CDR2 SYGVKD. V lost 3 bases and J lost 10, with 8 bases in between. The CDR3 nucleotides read TGTGCCATCAGTGATGCGGCTGCGCAGTATTTA. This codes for CAISDAAAQYL.

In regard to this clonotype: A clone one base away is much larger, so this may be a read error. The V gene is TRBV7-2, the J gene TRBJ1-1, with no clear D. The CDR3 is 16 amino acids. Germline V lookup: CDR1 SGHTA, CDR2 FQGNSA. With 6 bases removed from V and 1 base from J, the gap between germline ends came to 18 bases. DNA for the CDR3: TGTGCCAGCAGGGGTGGCAGGAAGGCCGCGAACACTGAAGCTTTCTTT. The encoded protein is CASRGGRKAANTEAFF.

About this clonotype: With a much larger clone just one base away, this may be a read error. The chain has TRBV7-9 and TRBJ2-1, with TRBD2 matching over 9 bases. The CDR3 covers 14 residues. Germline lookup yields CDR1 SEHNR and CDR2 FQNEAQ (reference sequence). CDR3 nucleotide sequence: TGTGCCAGCAGCGGGGGGACTAGCTACAATGGGCAGTTCTTC. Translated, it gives CASSGGTSYNGQFF.

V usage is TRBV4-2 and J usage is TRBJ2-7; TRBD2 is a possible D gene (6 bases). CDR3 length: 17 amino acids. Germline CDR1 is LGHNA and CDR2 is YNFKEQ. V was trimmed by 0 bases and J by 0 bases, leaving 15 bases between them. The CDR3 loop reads CASSQDPPGGRSYEQYF. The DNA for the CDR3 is TGTGCCAGCAGCCAAGACCCTCCCGGGGGTCGCTCCTACGAGCAGTACTTC.

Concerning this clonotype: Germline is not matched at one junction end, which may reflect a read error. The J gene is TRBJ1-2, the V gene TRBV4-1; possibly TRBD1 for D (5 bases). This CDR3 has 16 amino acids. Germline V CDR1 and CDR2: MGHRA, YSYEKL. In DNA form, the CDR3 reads TGCGCCAGCAGGCAAGTCCTACGGGGGGATGGCTATGGCTACACCTTC. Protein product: CASRQVLRGDGYGYTF.